This TCR beta chain was identified in a study of shared clonotypes between healthy human individuals. Study summary: Plates per donor: three CD4 naive, three CD4 memory, two CD8 naive, one CD8 memory.

Into CD45RA+ naive and CD45RA-negative memory subsets, the CD4+ cells were split. Method: immunoSEQ multiplex PCR; TCRdb's copy keeps in-frame clones and lacks some. The sample lists some 300,000 clones, about 70% seen once, with about 9.4% in the top ten. Turning to this clone: As yet, its antigen is unknown.

The CDR3 is made up of 14 amino acids. Trimming left V 6 bases short and J 3 bases short, with 12 bases between. CDR1 and CDR2 (germline): SNHLY, FYNNEI. Study results and limitations: Naive CD4 clonotypes were shared across several donors at around 5.4%.

Sequencing used memory CD4+ T cells sorted from blood. The subset was: CD45RA-negative fraction. This receptor was taken from a man aged 30 to 45 in good health. The chain links TRBV2 to TRBJ1-5; the D gene is possibly TRBD1 (6 bases). The CDR3 spells CASSDRSNNQPQHF. In DNA, the CDR3 is TGTGCCAGCAGCGACAGGAGTAACAATCAGCCCCAGCATTTT.